This T cell receptor beta chain was identified in a study of shared clonotypes between healthy human individuals. The CDR3 covers 21 residues. From germline, CDR1 is MDHEN and CDR2 SYDVKM. The J segment lost 0 bases and the V segment lost 5 bases, leaving 18 bases of the junction unmatched. Donors comprised healthy HIV-negative adults lacking recent acute infections or vaccinations. Assay used: immunoSEQ multiplex PCR; TCRdb lists only in-frame clones, some missing. The repertoire has fewer than 600,000 clones, 75% to 80% of them found once; the top ten carry more than 10%. This TCR derives from a woman aged 40 to 55 in good health. Some clones in this sample may be carry-over from other donors' samples. The chain uses TRBV28 and TRBJ2-1; 11 bases agree with TRBD2. Source material: PBMCs. DNA for the CDR3: TGTGCCAGCAGTCCCGATCGTGGGGTAGCGGGAGGGGGGAGCTCCTACAATGAGCAGTTCTTC. Translation gives CASSPDRGVAGGGSSYNEQFF.